The rows below give T cell receptor beta chains drawn from one sample of a study of blood T cell repertoires in COVID-19. Assay: immunoSEQ multiplex PCR; the TCRdb copy retains only in-frame clones and omits some. The repertoire holds tens of thousands of clones, with around 83% as singletons. The sample was peripheral blood. Source of these receptors: a woman older than 75 with acute or convalescent COVID-19. The CDR3 runs from the conserved cysteine through the conserved F or W. The D gene is left open where the match is weak. The size entry is marked missing in some rows and otherwise reads once, few, many or a size class.

CASSAGGPDYNEQFF TGTGCTAGCAGCGCCGGGGGTCCGGACTACAATGAGCAGTTCTTC TRBJ2-1 TRBV7-7 . .
CASSKGSCRRGNTGELFF TGTGCCAGCAGCAAAGGAAGTTGTCGGCGGGGGAACACCGGGGAGCTGTTTTTT TRBJ2-2 TRBV21-1 . .
CASSENTGGNQPQHF TGTGCCAGCAGTGAGAATACAGGGGGCAATCAGCCCCAGCATTTT TRBJ1-5 TRBV2 TRBD1 .
CSVEGFQGITTEAFF TGCAGCGTTGAAGGGTTTCAGGGCATCACCACTGAAGCTTTCTTT TRBJ1-1 TRBV29-1 . .
CATSRGGGNQPQHF TGTGCCACCAGCAGAGGGGGGGGAAATCAGCCCCAGCATTTT TRBJ1-5 TRBV15 . .
CSVGSGQLTEAFF TGCAGCGTTGGGTCGGGACAGCTCACTGAAGCTTTCTTT TRBJ1-1 TRBV29-1 TRBD1 .
CASSLGLASGANVLTF TGCGCCAGCAGCTTGGGACTAGCCTCTGGGGCCAACGTCCTGACTTTC TRBJ2-6 TRBV5-1 TRBD2 .
CATSSGGAFNEQFF TGTGCCACCAGTAGCGGGGGGGCTTTCAATGAGCAGTTCTTC TRBJ2-1 TRBV24-1 TRBD2 .
CASSRGETQYF TGTGCCAGCAGTAGGGGCGAGACCCAGTACTTC TRBJ2-5 TRBV6-5 . .
CSASEASAGNQPQHF TGCAGTGCTAGTGAGGCTTCGGCAGGTAATCAGCCCCAGCATTTT TRBJ1-5 TRBV20-1 . .
CASSLGGDFDTQYF TGCGCCAGCAGCTTGGGTGGGGACTTCGATACGCAGTATTTT TRBJ2-3 TRBV5-1 . .
CAWSVAGGTEAFF TGTGCCTGGAGTGTAGCGGGGGGTACTGAAGCTTTCTTT TRBJ1-1 TRBV30 . .
CASSTPGGFLFDEQFF TGTGCCAGTAGTACCCCCGGGGGGTTCCTTTTCGATGAGCAGTTCTTC TRBJ2-1 TRBV19 TRBD2 .
CASSHPGQGVNTEAFF TGTGCCAGCAGCCACCCCGGCCAAGGGGTGAACACTGAAGCTTTCTTT TRBJ1-1 TRBV4-2 . .
CASSLETGGGSPLHF TGTGCCAGCAGCTTAGAGACAGGGGGCGGTTCACCCCTCCACTTT TRBJ1-6 TRBV7-8 TRBD1 once
CATPGEGGLGANVLTF TGTGCCACCCCCGGGGAGGGAGGACTTGGGGCCAACGTCCTGACTTTC TRBJ2-6 TRBV6-6 TRBD2 .
CASSGAADQPQHF TGCGCCAGCAGTGGGGCAGCCGATCAGCCCCAGCATTTT TRBJ1-5 TRBV10-1 . .
CASSPSGVYNEQFF TGTGCCAGCTCACCTAGCGGGGTATACAATGAGCAGTTCTTC TRBJ2-1 TRBV18 TRBD2 once
CAWSVLHRNSPLHF TGTGCCTGGAGTGTACTGCACAGAAATTCACCCCTCCACTTT TRBJ1-6 TRBV30 . .
CASQLRGAGGYNSPLHF TGTGCCAGCCAGCTAAGGGGCGCGGGGGGATATAATTCACCCCTCCACTTT TRBJ1-6 TRBV19 . .
CASSQQGDSYGYTF TGCGCCAGCAGTCAACAGGGTGATAGCTATGGCTACACCTTC TRBJ1-2 TRBV10-2 . many
CASSYSNSLNYGYTF TGTGCCAGCAGTTACTCGAACAGCCTGAACTATGGCTACACCTTC TRBJ1-2 TRBV6-5 . once
CASRQQGDSYEQYF TGTGCCAGCAGGCAACAGGGGGACTCCTACGAGCAGTACTTC TRBJ2-7 TRBV6-5 TRBD1 .
CASSLGRDGYTF TGTGCCAGCAGCTTAGGCAGGGATGGCTACACCTTC TRBJ1-2 TRBV11-2 . once
CASSYAVATNEKLFF TGTGCCAGCAGCTACGCGGTTGCAACTAATGAAAAACTGTTTTTT TRBJ1-4 TRBV5-5 . once
CASSVGTSGNTGELFF TGTGCCAGCAGCGTAGGGACTAGCGGCAACACCGGGGAGCTGTTTTTT TRBJ2-2 TRBV9 TRBD2 .
CASSPRLEGTGELFF TGCGCCAGCAGCCCACGTCTTGAGGGTACCGGGGAGCTGTTTTTT TRBJ2-2 TRBV5-1 . .
CASSLAAGPNQPQHF TGTGCCAGCAGCCTGGCGGCGGGGCCGAATCAGCCCCAGCATTTT TRBJ1-5 TRBV7-2 . once
CASSEMQGNYGYTF TGTGCCAGTAGTGAGATGCAGGGGAACTATGGCTACACCTTC TRBJ1-2 TRBV19 . medium-sized
CASSTSRTGQNTGELFF TGCGCCAGCAGCACCAGCCGGACAGGGCAGAACACCGGGGAGCTGTTTTTT TRBJ2-2 TRBV5-1 TRBD1 .
CASKPAGDYGYTF TGTGCCAGCAAACCGGCGGGGGACTATGGCTACACCTTC TRBJ1-2 TRBV5-4 . .
CASSQDIGRVGEKLFF TGTGCCAGCAGCCAAGATATAGGCAGGGTTGGTGAAAAACTGTTTTTT TRBJ1-4 TRBV14 . .
CASSIGAAPYEQYF TGTGCCAGTAGTATAGGGGCCGCACCCTACGAGCAGTACTTC TRBJ2-7 TRBV19 . medium-sized
CASSSGVSAFF TGTGCCAGCAGTTCAGGGGTATCAGCTTTCTTT TRBJ1-1 TRBV6-6 . few
CASSQGGKSNQPQHF TGTGCCAGCAGCCAGGGGGGAAAGAGCAATCAGCCCCAGCATTTT TRBJ1-5 TRBV3-1/TRBV3-2 . .
CASSVLAGVYFEQFF TGTGCCAGTAGTGTACTAGCGGGGGTATATTTTGAGCAGTTCTTC TRBJ2-1 TRBV19 TRBD2 few
CASRGGTVTDTQYF TGTGCCAGCAGGGGAGGGACTGTCACAGATACGCAGTATTTT TRBJ2-3 TRBV2 TRBD2 .
CASSFTGKETQYF TGTGCCAGCAGTTTTACAGGGAAAGAGACCCAGTACTTC TRBJ2-5 TRBV12-3/TRBV12-4 . .
CASSEVAAVNSPLHF TGTGCCAGCAGTGAAGTGGCGGCAGTAAATTCACCCCTCCACTTT TRBJ1-6 TRBV6-1 . few
CATSRATETQYF TGTGCCACCTCCAGGGCTACGGAGACCCAGTACTTC TRBJ2-5 TRBV6-5 . .